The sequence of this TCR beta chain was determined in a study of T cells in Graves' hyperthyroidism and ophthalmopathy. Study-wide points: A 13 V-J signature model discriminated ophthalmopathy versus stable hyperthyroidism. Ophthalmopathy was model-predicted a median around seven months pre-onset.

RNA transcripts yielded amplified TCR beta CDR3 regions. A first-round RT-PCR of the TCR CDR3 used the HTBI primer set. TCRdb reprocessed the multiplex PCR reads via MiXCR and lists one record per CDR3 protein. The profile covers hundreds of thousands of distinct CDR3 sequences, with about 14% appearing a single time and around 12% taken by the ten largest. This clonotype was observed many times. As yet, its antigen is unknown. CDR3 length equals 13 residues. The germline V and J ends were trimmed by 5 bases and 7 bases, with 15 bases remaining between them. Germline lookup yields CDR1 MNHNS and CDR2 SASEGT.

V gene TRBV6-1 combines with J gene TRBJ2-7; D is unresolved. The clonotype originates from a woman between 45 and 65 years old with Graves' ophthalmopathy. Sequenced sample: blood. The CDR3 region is CASSYGPPGEQYF. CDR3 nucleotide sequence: TGTGCCAGCAGTTACGGACCACCCGGGGAGCAGTACTTC.